Shown below are 23 T cell receptor beta chains from a single sample sequenced in a study of cytomegalovirus exposure and HLA in healthy donors. The PCR made use of 60 Vbeta and 13 Jbeta primers. Some clones are missing from TCRdb's copy, which holds only in-frame ones; the method was immunoSEQ multiplex PCR. The table records 150,000 or so clones, about three quarters of them present only once. Sequencing was done on a sample of PBMCs. These receptors were obtained from a female donor in good health and CMV-seronegative.

The V gene is TRBV19, the J gene TRBJ1-2; 8 positions agree with TRBD1. Germline V CDR1 and CDR2: LNHDA, SQIVND (reference sequence). With 6 bases clipped from V and 7 bases from J, the junction kept 7 bases outside the gene matches. The CDR3 has 13 residues. The DNA for the CDR3 is TGTGCCAGTAGCCAGGGGGCGCGCGGTGGCTACACCTTC. As protein: CASSQGARGGYTF.

V and J are TRBV29-1 and TRBJ2-2; TRBD2 agrees at 12 bases. The CDR3 runs to 15 residues. Germline V CDR1 and CDR2: SQVTM, ANQGSEA. V lost 8 bases to trimming and J lost 4 bases; unmatched junction nucleotides: 8. In DNA, the CDR3 is TGCAGCACTACGTCGACTAGCGGGAGCACCGGGGAGCTGTTTTTT. This gives the protein CSTTSTSGSTGELFF.

The V gene is TRBV10-1, the J gene TRBJ1-1, with D uncertain. Germline values: CDR1 WNHNN, CDR2 SYGVQD (reference sequence). V was cut by 6 bases and J by 1 base, with 6 bases left in between. The CDR3 is 12 amino acids. The CDR3 loop reads CASSAGNTEAFF. DNA for the CDR3: TGCGCCAGCAGCGCGGGGAACACTGAAGCTTTCTTT.

This chain links TRBV10-3 with TRBJ2-3; D gene unclear. Trimming shortened V by 11 bases and J by 1 base, and 4 bases separated the two germline ends. The CDR3 consists of 10 residues. CDR1 and CDR2 from the germline V gene are ENHRY and SYGVKD. The CDR3 nucleotides are TGTGCCGTAGGCACAGATACGCAGTATTTT. This translates into CAVGTDTQYF.

The V gene is TRBV5-5, the J gene TRBJ1-6; D not certain. This CDR3 spans 17 amino acids. Germline CDR1 is SGHKS and CDR2 is YYEKEE (reference sequence). Between the trimmed V and J ends, which lost 2 bases and 5 bases, there was a span of 17 bases. CDR3 protein: CASSFMDARWDNSPLHF. CDR3 nucleotide sequence: TGTGCCAGCAGCTTTATGGATGCGCGGTGGGATAATTCACCCCTCCACTTT.

The rearrangement links TRBV27 to TRBJ2-7; the match to TRBD2 covers 8 bases. V lost 5 bases to trimming and J lost 3 bases; unmatched junction nucleotides: 3. The length of the CDR3 is 13 residues. Germline V gene data show CDR1 as MNHEY and CDR2 as SMNVEV (reference sequence). CDR3 nucleotide sequence: TGTGCCAGCAGTCAAACTAGCGGCTACGAGCAGTACTTC. Translation: CASSQTSGYEQYF.

This clone has only a few counts. The chain combines TRBV30 with TRBJ1-1, with 7 bases lining up with TRBD1. V shed 6 bases and J 4 bases; nucleotides not matched to a gene: 11. Germline values: CDR1 GTSNPN, CDR2 SVGIG (reference sequence). This CDR3 is 14 amino acids long. CDR3 region: CACSPTGSLTEAFF. CDR3 sequence (DNA): TGTGCCTGCAGTCCGACAGGGTCCCTCACTGAAGCTTTCTTT. Combining the CDR3 with reference TRBV30 and TRBJ1-1 gives the whole variable domain SQTIHQWPATLVQPVGSPLSLECTVEGTSNPNLYWYRQAAGRGLQLLFYSVGIGQISSEVPQNLSASRPQDRQFILSSKKLLLSDSGFYLCACSPTGSLTEAFFGQGTRLTVV.

The genes are TRBV7-9 and TRBJ2-3, with 7 positions matching TRBD1. The CDR3 totals 15 residues. V lost 5 bases, J lost 2 bases, and 7 bases stayed unmatched. Germline CDR1 is SEHNR and CDR2 is FQNEAQ (reference sequence). The CDR3 nucleotides are TGTGCCAGCAGCCCACTCACAGGGGCCACAGATACGCAGTATTTT. This gives the protein CASSPLTGATDTQYF.

This chain joins TRBV6-6 and TRBJ1-4; no reliable D call. From germline, CDR1 is MNHNY and CDR2 SVGAGI (reference sequence). Deletions cut 0 bases from V and 3 bases from J, with 8 bases between. The CDR3 totals 15 residues. The CDR3 DNA reads as TGTGCCAGCAGTTACTCGAACTTAGCTAATGAAAAACTGTTTTTT. It is translated as CASSYSNLANEKLFF.

The rearrangement joins TRBV21-1 to TRBJ2-7; the table calls TRBD1, which could not be checked here. TRBV21-1 is deemed a pseudogene. The CDR3 extends over 15 amino acids. CDR3 sequence reads: CASGTLWDRGKEQYF. The DNA of the CDR3 is TGTGCCAGCGGAACCCTCTGGGACAGGGGTAAAGAGCAGTACTTC.

J is TRBJ1-1 and V is TRBV2, with TRBD1 identical over 7 bases. This CDR3 region has 15 residues. The V gene end was trimmed by 7 bases and the J gene end by 0 bases; junction bases not matched to a gene: 8. The germline V gene has CDR1 SNHLY and CDR2 FYNNEI. CDR3 loop: CASKPRDSMNTEAFF. CDR3 DNA: TGTGCCAGCAAGCCTCGGGACAGCATGAACACTGAAGCTTTCTTT. The full variable domain, in which reference TRBV2 and TRBJ1-1 provide the parts outside the CDR3, is EPEVTQTPSHQVTQMGQEVILRCVPISNHLYFYWYRQILGQKVEFLVSFYNNEISEKSEIFDDQFSVERPDGSNFTLKIRSTKLEDSAMYFCASKPRDSMNTEAFFGQGTRLTVV.

The rearrangement joins TRBV5-1 to TRBJ2-3; 10 positions match TRBD2. The CDR3 is 16 residues long. V lost 7 bases and J lost 3; bases outside the gene matches: 11. Germline V gives CDR1 SGHRS, CDR2 YFSETQ. CDR3 residues: CASGPSSGSSTDTQYF. CDR3 DNA: TGCGCCAGCGGCCCTTCTAGCGGGAGTTCAACAGATACGCAGTATTTT.

Turning to this clone: One end of the junction fails to match germline, which may point to a read error. V is TRBV7-9 and J is TRBJ1-2, with D unclear. In germline, CDR1 is SEHNR, CDR2 FQNEAQ (reference sequence). CDR3 length equals 13 residues. The CDR3 reads CSSSLAHRHGYTF. CDR3 coding DNA: TGTTCCAGCAGCTTAGCGCACAGACATGGCTACACCTTC.

The gene calls are TRBV5-1 and TRBJ1-2, with D perhaps matching TRBD1 (5 bases). V was pared by 0 bases and J by 6 bases, with 15 bases between. The CDR3 is made up of 15 amino acids. Per germline, CDR1 SGHRS and CDR2 YFSETQ. In DNA form, the CDR3 reads TGCGCCAGCAGCTTGGATGGGCGGGGGAGGAATGGCTACACCTTC. It codes for CASSLDGRGRNGYTF.

The CDR3 DNA reads as TGTGCCAGCAGTGAATGGGGGGGAAACACTGAAGCTTTCTTT. This translates into CASSEWGGNTEAFF. J is TRBJ1-1 and V is TRBV6-1, with a tentative D call TRBD1 (5 bases). V was cut by 2 bases and J by 2 bases, with 9 bases left in between. The CDR3 loop spans 14 amino acids. Germline CDR1 reads MNHNS; CDR2 reads SASEGT.

The J gene is TRBJ2-5, the V gene TRBV10-3, with a possible D match to TRBD2 (5 bases). V gave up 5 bases and J gave up 2 bases, with 12 bases separating them. The CDR3 is made up of 14 amino acids. In germline, CDR1 is ENHRY, CDR2 SYGVKD. The CDR3 here is CAISPAGNQETQYF. CDR3 nucleotides: TGTGCCATCAGTCCCGCCGGGAATCAAGAGACCCAGTACTTC.

The chain combines TRBV7-7 with TRBJ2-4; 8 bases are a match to TRBD1. CDR3 length equals 18 residues. V was clipped by 0 bases and J by 2 bases; unmatched bases: 9. Germline values: CDR1 SSHAT, CDR2 FNYEAQ (reference sequence). Written as DNA, the CDR3 is TGTGCCAGCAGCTTAGCCCATCAGGGGGCCAGGTCCAAAAACATTCAGTACTTC. Amino acids: CASSLAHQGARSKNIQYF.

This chain uses TRBV10-2 with TRBJ2-3, with 9 bases matching TRBD2. This CDR3 has 18 residues. Germline CDR1 reads WSHSY; CDR2 reads SAAADI. The ends lost 7 bases at V and 4 bases at J; junction bases unmatched: 18. The CDR3 bases are TGCGCCAGCAAGGGGGCTAGCGGGGCCCCGCGCAAGTCAGATACGCAGTATTTT. Translated, it gives CASKGASGAPRKSDTQYF.

This clone was observed a single time. The chain recombines TRBV19 with TRBJ2-7, with 12 bases identical to TRBD2. J lost 9 bases, V lost 6 bases, and 9 bases had no gene match. Per germline, CDR1 LNHDA and CDR2 SQIVND (reference sequence). The CDR3 has 14 amino acids. The CDR3 nucleotides read TGTGCCAGTAGACCGGGACTAGCGGGTACTGGGCAGTACTTC. Its protein is CASRPGLAGTGQYF.

This clone was detected ten times or more. The chain combines TRBV28 with TRBJ2-7; 7 bases are a match to TRBD2. The germline V gene has CDR1 MDHEN and CDR2 SYDVKM. V lost 6 bases, J lost 2 bases, and 7 bases stayed unmatched. This CDR3 comprises 14 residues. CDR3: CASSRRGGPYEQYF. The CDR3 coding sequence is TGTGCCAGCAGCCGCCGCGGGGGACCCTACGAGCAGTACTTC.

The chain links TRBV4-2 to TRBJ2-3; D remains unclear. Germline CDR1 reads LGHNA; CDR2 reads YNFKEQ. This CDR3 is 12 amino acids long. V lost 3 bases and J lost 4, with 5 bases in between. The CDR3 sequence is CASSQSADTQYF. The CDR3 DNA follows: TGTGCCAGCAGCCAGAGCGCAGATACGCAGTATTTT.

The chain recombines TRBV6-1 with TRBJ2-1; 11 positions match TRBD2. Germline V gene sequence: CDR1 MNHNS, CDR2 SASEGT. This CDR3 has 15 residues. V dropped 6 bases and J dropped 9; count of bases not matched to a gene: 10. The CDR3 here is CASSSGTSGYSEQFF. The CDR3 coding sequence is TGTGCCAGCAGCTCCGGGACTAGCGGTTATAGTGAGCAGTTCTTC.

The rearrangement links TRBV4-2 to TRBJ2-3; 7 nucleotides line up with TRBD1. V was clipped by 0 bases and J by 3 bases; unmatched bases: 3. Per the germline V gene, CDR1 is LGHNA and CDR2 is YNFKEQ. This CDR3 has 15 residues. The CDR3, as DNA: TGTGCCAGCAGCCAAGATCGGGGACAGACAGATACGCAGTATTTT. Its translation: CASSQDRGQTDTQYF.